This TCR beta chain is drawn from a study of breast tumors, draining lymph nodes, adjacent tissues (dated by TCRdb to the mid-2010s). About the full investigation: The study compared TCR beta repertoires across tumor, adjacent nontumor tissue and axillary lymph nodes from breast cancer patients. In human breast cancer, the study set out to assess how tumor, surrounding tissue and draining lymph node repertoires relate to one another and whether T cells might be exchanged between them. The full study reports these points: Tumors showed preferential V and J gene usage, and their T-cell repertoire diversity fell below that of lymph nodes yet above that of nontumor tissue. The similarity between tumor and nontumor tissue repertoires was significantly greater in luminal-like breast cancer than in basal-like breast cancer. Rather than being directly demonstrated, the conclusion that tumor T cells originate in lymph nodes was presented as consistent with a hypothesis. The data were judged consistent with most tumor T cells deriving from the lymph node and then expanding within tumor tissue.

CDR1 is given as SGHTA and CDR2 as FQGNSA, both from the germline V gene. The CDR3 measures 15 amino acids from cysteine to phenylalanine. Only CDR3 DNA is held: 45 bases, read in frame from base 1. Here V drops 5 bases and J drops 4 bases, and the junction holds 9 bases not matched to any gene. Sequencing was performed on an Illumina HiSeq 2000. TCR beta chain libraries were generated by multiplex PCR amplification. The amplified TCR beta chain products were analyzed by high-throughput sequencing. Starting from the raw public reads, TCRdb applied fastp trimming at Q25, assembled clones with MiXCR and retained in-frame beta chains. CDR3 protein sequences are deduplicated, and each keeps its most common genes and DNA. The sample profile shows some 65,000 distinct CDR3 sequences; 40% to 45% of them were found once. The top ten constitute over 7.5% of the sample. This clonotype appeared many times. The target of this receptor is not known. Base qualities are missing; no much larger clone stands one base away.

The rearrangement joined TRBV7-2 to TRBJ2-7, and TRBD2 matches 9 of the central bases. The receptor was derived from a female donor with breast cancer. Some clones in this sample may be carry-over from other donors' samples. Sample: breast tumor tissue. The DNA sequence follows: TGTGCCAGCAGCCGGGCGGCGGGAGGGGCTTACGAGCAGTACTTC. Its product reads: CASSRAAGGAYEQYF.